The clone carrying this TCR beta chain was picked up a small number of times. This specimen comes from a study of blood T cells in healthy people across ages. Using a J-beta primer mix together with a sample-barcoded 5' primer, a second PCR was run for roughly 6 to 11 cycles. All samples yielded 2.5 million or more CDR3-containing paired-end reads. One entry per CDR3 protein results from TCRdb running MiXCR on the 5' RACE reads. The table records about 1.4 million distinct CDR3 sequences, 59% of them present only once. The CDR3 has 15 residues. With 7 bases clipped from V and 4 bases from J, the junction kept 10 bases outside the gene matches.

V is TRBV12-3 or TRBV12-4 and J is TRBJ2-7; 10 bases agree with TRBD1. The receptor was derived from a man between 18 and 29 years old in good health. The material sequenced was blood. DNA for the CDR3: TGTGCCAGCACCATTTGGGGGACAGGGGAATACGAGCAGTACTTC. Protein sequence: CASTIWGTGEYEQYF.